The sequence of this T cell receptor beta chain was determined in a study of T cell changes during pregnancy in multiple sclerosis. Sequenced by immunoSEQ multiplex PCR; TCRdb stores in-frame clones only, minus some. The sample shows some 120,000 clones, about 93% of them seen only once. Germline assignment: CDR1 MNHEY and CDR2 SMNVEV (reference sequence). This CDR3 comprises 15 residues. Deletions cut 4 bases from V and 1 base from J, with 11 bases between. The material was peripheral blood, obtained before pregnancy. The chain couples TRBV27 to TRBJ2-4; tentative D call: TRBD2 (6 bases). The sequence was obtained from a female donor with multiple sclerosis, enrolled in a pregnancy study. The CDR3 protein is CASSSSGSAKNIQYF. In DNA, the CDR3 is TGTGCCAGCAGTTCCAGCGGGTCGGCCAAAAACATTCAGTACTTC.